Following are 32 T cell receptor beta chains from one sample sequenced in a study of cytomegalovirus exposure and HLA in healthy donors. The primer mix had 60 Vbeta and 13 Jbeta primers. Only in-frame clones appear in the TCRdb table, and some are missing; sequencing was by immunoSEQ multiplex PCR. The table has 250,000 to 350,000 clones, under 80% seen once. Sequenced sample: PBMCs. The receptors were gathered from a female donor in good health and CMV-seronegative.

The chain joins TRBV5-4 to TRBJ2-3; TRBD2 is a possible D gene (5 bases). Trimming removed 3 bases from V and 4 bases from J, with 6 bases in between. The germline CDR1 and CDR2 sequences are SGHNT and YYREEE (reference sequence). The CDR3 extends over 12 amino acids. The CDR3 region has the DNA TGTGCCAGCAGCTGGACTCCAGATACGCAGTATTTT. It translates to CASSWTPDTQYF.

This clone was recorded a few times. The chain links TRBV5-1 to TRBJ2-7, with D hard to call. Germline CDR1 reads SGHRS; CDR2 reads YFSETQ. The CDR3 extends over 13 amino acids. V was trimmed by 4 bases and J by 0 bases, leaving 8 bases between them. CDR3 region: CASSESSSYEQYF. CDR3 nucleotide sequence: TGCGCCAGCAGCGAGTCAAGCTCCTACGAGCAGTACTTC. The full variable domain, rest sourced from reference TRBV5-1 and TRBJ2-7, is KAGVTQTPRYLIKTRGQQVTLSCSPISGHRSVSWYQQTPGQGLQFLFEYFSETQRNKGNFPGRFSGRQFSNSRSEMNVSTLELGDSALYLCASSESSSYEQYFGPGTRLTVT.

The rearrangement joins TRBV4-1 to TRBJ1-1; maybe TRBD1 (5 bases). The V gene's germline CDR1 is MGHRA and CDR2 YSYEKL. The V end lost 2 bases, the J end lost 4 bases, and 11 bases lay between the germline ends. The CDR3 has 14 residues. CDR3 protein: CASSQKSQGTEAFF. The CDR3, as DNA: TGCGCCAGCAGCCAAAAAAGTCAGGGCACTGAAGCTTTCTTT.

CDR3 DNA: TGTGCCAGCAGTATTACAGGGGAGAACGGCTACACCTTC. It specifies CASSITGENGYTF. The chain links TRBV2 to TRBJ1-2; 7 nucleotides match TRBD1. The V gene's germline CDR1 is SNHLY and CDR2 FYNNEI. The CDR3 has 13 residues. V lost 5 bases to trimming and J lost 8 bases; unmatched junction nucleotides: 8.

This clone was seen more than once but under ten times. The sample has other DNA sequences that encode this CDR3 too. CDR3: CASSLAGGGKGYTF. The CDR3 DNA is TGTGCCAGCAGCTTGGCTGGGGGAGGGAAGGGCTACACCTTC. V gene TRBV5-4 combines with J gene TRBJ1-2; a possible D gene is TRBD1 (5 bases). The CDR3 consists of 14 residues. Per germline, CDR1 SGHNT and CDR2 YYREEE (reference sequence). The V end lost 0 bases, the J end lost 8 bases, and 14 bases lay between the germline ends.

This clone has more than one count but fewer than ten. The rearrangement joins TRBV16 to TRBJ2-7; maybe TRBD1 (6 bases). The CDR3 extends over 15 amino acids. The germline gives CDR1 KGHSY, CDR2 FQNENV. Between the trimmed V and J ends, which lost 4 bases and 2 bases, there was a span of 15 bases. The CDR3 region is CASSRGQSTTYEQYF. Here the CDR3 DNA reads TGTGCCAGCAGCCGCGGACAGAGTACAACCTACGAGCAGTACTTC.

This clone has more than one count but fewer than ten. The J gene is TRBJ1-4, the V gene TRBV7-2; TRBD1 matches 7 bases. V lost 6 bases to trimming and J lost 7 bases; unmatched junction nucleotides: 8. Germline CDR1 reads SGHTA; CDR2 reads FQGNSA. The length of the CDR3 is 14 residues. The DNA for the CDR3 is TGTGCCAGCAGTAGCGGAGGGGGCCTTGAAAAACTGTTTTTT. Translation gives CASSSGGGLEKLFF.

This clone came up a few times. This chain uses TRBV6-1 with TRBJ2-5, with D possibly TRBD1 on 6 matching bases. Per germline, CDR1 MNHNS and CDR2 SASEGT. This CDR3 contains 17 residues. Trimming shortened V by 0 bases and J by 7 bases, and 21 bases separated the two germline ends. As DNA, the CDR3 is TGTGCCAGCAGTGAAGCAGTCCAAGGGACACCTCCGAGGACCCAGTACTTC. Amino acid sequence: CASSEAVQGTPPRTQYF.

In its sample, this clone was seen a few times. V and J are TRBV9 and TRBJ1-2; tentatively, D is TRBD1 (6 bases). Germline CDR1 SGDLS, CDR2 YYNGEE. This CDR3 has 15 residues. Trimming took 0 bases from V and 8 from J, leaving 17 bases between them. The CDR3 protein is CASSVEIRGAGGYTF. In DNA, the CDR3 is TGTGCCAGCAGCGTAGAAATTCGGGGGGCGGGCGGCTACACCTTC. Looking up the rest from reference TRBV9 and TRBJ1-2 gives the full variable domain: DSGVTQTPKHLITATGQRVTLRCSPRSGDLSVYWYQQSLDQGLQFLIQYYNGEERAKGNILERFSAQQFPDLHSELNLSSLELGDSALYFCASSVEIRGAGGYTFGSGTRLTVV.

This sequence joins TRBV7-3 and TRBJ2-6, with 7 positions matching TRBD1. J lost 0 bases, V lost 6 bases, and 5 bases had no gene match. Germline V gene sequence: CDR1 SGHTA, CDR2 FQGTGA. The CDR3 covers 16 residues. The CDR3 loop is CASSTGEFSGANVLTF. The CDR3, as DNA: TGTGCCAGCAGTACAGGGGAATTCTCTGGGGCCAACGTCCTGACTTTC.

This clone has just a few counts. The V call is TRBV9, the J call TRBJ2-1; 13 bases map to TRBD2. The CDR3 is 16 amino acids. Trimming at V came to 0 bases and at J to 6 bases, leaving 3 bases not matched to a gene. Germline CDR1 is SGDLS and CDR2 is YYNGEE. In DNA form, the CDR3 reads TGTGCCAGCAGCGTAGGCGGGACTAGCGGGACCAATGAGCAGTTCTTC. Its translation is CASSVGGTSGTNEQFF.

As regards this clone: Germline is not matched at one junction end, which may reflect a read error. The chain uses TRBV7-9 and TRBJ2-7, with a possible D match to TRBD1 (5 bases). This CDR3 comprises 14 residues. Per the germline V gene, CDR1 is SEHNR and CDR2 is FQNEAQ (reference sequence). CDR3 nucleotide sequence: TGTTCCAGCAGCTTAGTCGCGACAGTAGAAGAGCAGTACTTC. It codes for CSSSLVATVEEQYF.

The chain carries TRBV5-8 and TRBJ2-1; 8 nucleotides agree with TRBD2. Germline V CDR1 and CDR2: SGHTS, YDEGEE. J was trimmed by 3 bases and V by 4 bases; bases with no gene match: 12. This CDR3 comprises 17 residues. The CDR3 region has the DNA TGTGCCAGCAGCGCCCGGTGGAGCGGGAGAGTCTACAATGAGCAGTTCTTC. Its translation: CASSARWSGRVYNEQFF.

V gene TRBV11-2 combines with J gene TRBJ2-7, with TRBD1 identical over 7 bases. The junction had 21 bases not matched to a gene; V was cut back by 6 bases and J by 7 bases. CDR1 SGHAT and CDR2 FQNNGV come from the germline V gene. The CDR3 spans 17 residues. This CDR3 is CASSNRAVTGQSLEQYF. CDR3 sequence (DNA): TGTGCCAGCAGTAACAGGGCAGTTACGGGACAGAGCTTAGAGCAGTACTTC.

V and J are TRBV10-1 and TRBJ2-5; 8 positions match TRBD2. The J call may be faulty, since TRBJ2-7 better matches the DNA end. The germline V gene has CDR1 WNHNN and CDR2 SYGVQD (reference sequence). CDR3 length: 16 amino acids. The CDR3: CASSETTSGSSYEQYF. The CDR3 nucleotides read TGCGCCAGCAGTGAAACAACTAGCGGTAGCTCCTACGAGCAGTACTTC.

In DNA form, the CDR3 reads TGTGCCAGCAGTTTGCGCACCGCCCGGGCCTACGAGCAGTACTTC. Translation gives CASSLRTARAYEQYF. This rearrangement joins TRBV28 to TRBJ2-7; D is uncertain. This CDR3 has 15 amino acids. Germline CDR1 is MDHEN and CDR2 is SYDVKM. V lost 3 bases to trimming and J lost 2 bases, with 14 bases between them.

The rearrangement links TRBV7-8 to TRBJ1-1, with TRBD1 matching 7 bases. V shed 5 bases, J shed 9 bases, and the junction held 9 bases outside the gene matches. Germline V lookup: CDR1 SGHVS, CDR2 FQNEAQ. This CDR3 has 13 residues. In DNA form, the CDR3 reads TGTGCCAGCAGCCCAGGAGGGGGCGTAAAAGCTTTCTTT. It specifies CASSPGGGVKAFF.

This chain connects TRBV5-6 to TRBJ2-1; D might be TRBD2 (5 bases). In germline, CDR1 is SGHDT, CDR2 YYEEEE. Trimming left V 5 bases short and J 9 bases short, with 18 bases between. The CDR3 is made up of 14 amino acids. The CDR3: CASSPPGTRAEQFF. The CDR3 nucleotides read TGTGCCAGCAGTCCCCCGGGAACAAGGGCTGAGCAGTTCTTC.

The chain carries TRBV7-9 and TRBJ1-2; D perhaps matches TRBD1 (5 bases). V was shortened by 5 bases and J by 4 bases, with 14 bases between the two germline ends. In germline, CDR1 is SEHNR, CDR2 FQNEAQ (reference sequence). The CDR3 runs 14 residues. CDR3 DNA sequence: TGTGCCAGCAGCCCCGGAGGGGAAGGCTATGGCTACACCTTC. Its protein product is CASSPGGEGYGYTF.

The chain combines TRBV11-2 with TRBJ2-3; D possibly corresponds to TRBD2 (5 bases). Germline CDR1 is SGHAT and CDR2 is FQNNGV. V lost 3 bases to trimming and J lost 5 bases, with 12 bases between them. This CDR3 comprises 14 residues. In nucleotides, the CDR3 is TGTGCCAGCAGCTTCCCGGGGTTCGGAGATACGCAGTATTTT. Encoded protein: CASSFPGFGDTQYF.

This clone was recorded once. The gene calls are TRBV2 and TRBJ2-3, with D possibly being TRBD1 (7 bases). The CDR3 covers 16 residues. V was shortened by 4 bases and J by 3 bases, with 17 bases between the two germline ends. From germline, CDR1 is SNHLY and CDR2 FYNNEI. CDR3 region: CASSATLTGRTDTQYF. The CDR3, as DNA: TGTGCCAGCAGTGCAACCTTGACAGGGAGGACAGATACGCAGTATTTT. The variable domain in full, with the rest retrieved from reference TRBV2 and TRBJ2-3, is EPEVTQTPSHQVTQMGQEVILRCVPISNHLYFYWYRQILGQKVEFLVSFYNNEISEKSEIFDDQFSVERPDGSNFTLKIRSTKLEDSAMYFCASSATLTGRTDTQYFGPGTRLTVL.

The chain joins TRBV6-6 to TRBJ2-7, with D possibly matching TRBD1 (6 bases). The CDR3 has 16 amino acids. V shed 5 bases and J shed 1 base, with 18 bases lying between them. Per germline, CDR1 MNHNY and CDR2 SVGAGI (reference sequence). The CDR3 here is CASSPPRGMGSYEQYF. CDR3 coding DNA: TGTGCCAGCAGTCCTCCCAGGGGTATGGGTTCCTACGAGCAGTACTTC.

The chain uses TRBV5-6 and TRBJ2-6; D is ambiguous. Trimming left V 2 bases short and J 4 bases short, with 4 bases between. CDR1 is SGHDT, CDR2 YYEEEE, per germline. There are 13 residues in the CDR3. The CDR3 sequence: CASSFAGANVLTF. For the CDR3, the DNA is TGTGCCAGCAGCTTTGCGGGGGCCAACGTCCTGACTTTC.

V gene TRBV19 combines with J gene TRBJ2-1, with D tentatively TRBD2 (6 bases). The CDR3 runs to 16 residues. V shed 3 bases and J shed 5 bases, with 17 bases lying between them. Germline V lookup: CDR1 LNHDA, CDR2 SQIVND (reference sequence). CDR3 DNA: TGTGCCAGTAGTATCACTCGACTAGAGGGCCACAATGAGCAGTTCTTC. Its protein is CASSITRLEGHNEQFF.

The chain links TRBV27 to TRBJ2-1, with 9 bases aligning to TRBD2. CDR1 and CDR2 from the germline V gene are MNHEY and SMNVEV (reference sequence). The J segment lost 1 base and the V segment lost 6 bases, leaving 4 bases of the junction unmatched. The CDR3 length is 15 residues. In nucleotides, the CDR3 is TGTGCCAGCAGGGCTAGCGGGAATTCCTACAATGAGCAGTTCTTC. Its translation: CASRASGNSYNEQFF.

This clone was seen once. This chain connects TRBV5-1 to TRBJ2-2, with 7 bases identical to TRBD2. After removal of 0 bases from V and 6 bases from J, the junction contained 14 bases not matched to a gene. The CDR3 contains 18 residues. Germline assignment: CDR1 SGHRS and CDR2 YFSETQ. The CDR3 loop reads CASSLGPSGIVSAGELFF. CDR3 coding DNA: TGCGCCAGCAGCTTGGGTCCCAGCGGGATTGTGTCCGCCGGGGAGCTGTTTTTT.

V usage is TRBV7-9 and J usage is TRBJ2-1; possible D gene TRBD2, 6 bases. This CDR3 spans 14 amino acids. The germline V gene encodes CDR1 SEHNR and CDR2 FQNEAQ (reference sequence). Trimming removed 5 bases at V and 6 bases at J, with 14 bases between. CDR3 sequence (DNA): TGTGCCAGCAGCGGCGGGACGTCTTTCAATGAGCAGTTCTTC. It codes for CASSGGTSFNEQFF.

The chain employs TRBV5-8 and TRBJ2-5, with a tentative D call TRBD2 (6 bases). Germline assignment: CDR1 SGHTS and CDR2 YDEGEE. Trimming removed 4 bases at V and 5 bases at J, with 12 bases between. The CDR3 runs to 13 residues. The DNA of the CDR3 is TGTGCCAGCAGCGATGGGACTTATGAGACCCAGTACTTC. Translating gives CASSDGTYETQYF.

The J gene is TRBJ2-2, the V gene TRBV6-1; D perhaps matches TRBD2 (5 bases). Per germline, CDR1 MNHNS and CDR2 SASEGT. Trimming removed 3 bases at V and 5 bases at J, with 7 bases between. The CDR3 is 13 amino acids. CDR3 sequence reads: CASSETMTGELFF. CDR3 nucleotide sequence: TGTGCCAGCAGTGAGACTATGACCGGGGAGCTGTTTTTT.

In nucleotides, the CDR3 is TGCAGCGTTGGGACTAGCGGGAGGAATTTATACGAGCAGTACTTC. The encoded protein is CSVGTSGRNLYEQYF. This chain links TRBV29-1 with TRBJ2-7; 14 nucleotides match TRBD2. The CDR3 is 15 residues long. The germline V gene encodes CDR1 SQVTM and CDR2 ANQGSEA. V shed 4 bases and J 4 bases; nucleotides not matched to a gene: 6.

This clone was detected only a few times. The CDR3 DNA sequence: TGTGCCACCAGCTCCCGGGACAGGGCGGCTGAAGCTTTCTTT. As protein: CATSSRDRAAEAFF. The rearrangement uses TRBV15 and TRBJ1-1, with TRBD1 identical over 9 bases. CDR1 LNHNV and CDR2 YYDKDF come from the germline V gene (reference sequence). With V trimmed by 5 bases and J by 6 bases, 7 bases remained unmatched. The CDR3 runs to 14 residues.

This chain uses TRBV5-1 with TRBJ1-1, with D tentatively TRBD1 (6 bases). The germline V gene has CDR1 SGHRS and CDR2 YFSETQ. CDR3 length: 15 amino acids. The germline V and J ends were trimmed by 3 bases and 0 bases, with 12 bases remaining between them. CDR3 coding DNA: TGCGCCAGCAGCTCCGATGGACAGATGAACACTGAAGCTTTCTTT. This codes for CASSSDGQMNTEAFF.